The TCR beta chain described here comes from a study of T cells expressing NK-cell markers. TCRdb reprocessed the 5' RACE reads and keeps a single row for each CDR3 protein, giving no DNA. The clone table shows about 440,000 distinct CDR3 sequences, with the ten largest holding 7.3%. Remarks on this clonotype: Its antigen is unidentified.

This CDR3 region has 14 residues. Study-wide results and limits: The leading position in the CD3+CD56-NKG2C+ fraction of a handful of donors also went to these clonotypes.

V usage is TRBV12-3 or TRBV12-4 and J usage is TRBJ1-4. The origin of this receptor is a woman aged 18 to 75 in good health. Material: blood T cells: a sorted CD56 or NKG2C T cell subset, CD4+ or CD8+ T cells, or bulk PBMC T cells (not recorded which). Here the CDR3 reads CASSLLIRGEKLFF.